This TCR beta chain comes out of a study of cytomegalovirus exposure and HLA in healthy donors. The PCR ran on 60 Vbeta and 13 Jbeta primers. The repertoire was sequenced with immunoSEQ multiplex PCR; TCRdb's copy has only in-frame clones and lacks some. The table has some 150,000 clones, around 80% seen once. This clone has just a few counts. From germline, CDR1 is SGHNT and CDR2 YYREEE (reference sequence). V lost 2 bases to trimming and J lost 5 bases; unmatched junction nucleotides: 12. The CDR3 is 17 residues long. The chain is built from TRBV5-4 and TRBJ2-7, with 11 nucleotides matching TRBD2. Sequenced sample: PBMCs. The origin of this receptor is a middle-aged man in good health and CMV-seropositive. Here the CDR3 reads CASSLIKLAGVYHEQYF. As DNA, the CDR3 is TGTGCCAGCAGCTTAATAAAACTAGCGGGAGTTTATCACGAGCAGTACTTC.